This T cell receptor (beta chain) was recorded in a study of a mutant IDH1 vaccine in newly diagnosed glioma listed by TCRdb under 2021. Study-wide context: Eight vaccinations were administered to patients in weeks 1, 3, 5, 7, 11, 15, 19 and 23, corresponding to visits V03 through V10. In the chemotherapy-containing groups, vaccination started alongside temozolomide cycles, whereas in patients who had radiotherapy alone it started 4-6 weeks after radiotherapy. Of the 25 to 40 treated patients, roughly 60% were male and around 40% were female, and the mean age was approximately 40 years. Before enrollment, most patients had been given radiochemotherapy with temozolomide as standard therapy, while the rest had received either radiotherapy alone or temozolomide alone. Six visits were used for peripheral blood collection: V03 (baseline), V05, V07, V10, V12 and V13. Longitudinal TCRB deep sequencing was done for 20 to 25 treated patients, wherever samples were available for exploratory analyses.

The germline V gene provides CDR1 SQVTM and CDR2 ANQGSEA. The CDR3 spans 13 residues, from the cysteine through the phenylalanine. The entry retains the CDR3 DNA only, 39 bases that are in frame from base 1. The germline ends are 9 bases apart after V is trimmed by 3 bases and J by 2 bases. The time point label, as the study defines it: week 11, during vaccination. Every vaccine dose consisted of 300 ug of a 20-mer mutant IDH1 peptide in Montanide, administered subcutaneously together with topical imiquimod. All donors had newly diagnosed IDH1-mutant astrocytomas of WHO grade 3 or 4 that showed loss of nuclear ATRX. The samples were drawn from NOA16, a multicentre, single-arm, open-label phase I trial in Germany that tested a mutant IDH1 peptide vaccine in humans for the first time. Genomic DNA for TCRB sequencing was extracted from EDTA blood using the DNeasy Blood and Tissue Kit. As to this clone: The specificity of this receptor is unknown. Per-base quality was not reported, and no clone a single base away is much larger than it.

Overall study results and their limits: Immune responses induced by the vaccine were seen in about 93% of patients across multiple MHC alleles. It was noted by the authors that analyses of patient blood samples could not be reproduced owing to sample limitations. PBMC samples for TCRB deep sequencing were selected based on availability. Pseudoprogression appeared unrelated to alterations in the top peripheral T cell clonotypes detected by TCRB sequencing.

Library prep was done by the immunoSEQ multiplex PCR assay. Rearranged TCR beta chain sequences were amplified using the hsTCRB Kit according to the manufacturer's protocol. TCRB libraries were sequenced on an Illumina MiSeq. The authors' pipeline ran thus. Demultiplexing, trimming and gene mapping were performed with the kit vendor's proprietary platform. TCRdb holds this immuneACCESS table with in-frame rearrangements only. Some clones are missing; in checked studies, unresolved V genes explain under half, and the rest has no known cause. V and J calls and clone size are as listed in that table; D and trimming were resolved from the DNA. This sample is represented by roughly 60,000 clones; approximately 84% of them were singletons. Of the sample, 3% to 4.5% falls within the top ten clones.

The sample was PBMCs, taken from a glioma patient whose treatment included an IDH1 peptide vaccine. This TCR was recovered from a man younger than 40 with glioma. The V gene is TRBV29-1 and the J gene is TRBJ2-3, and perhaps TRBD2 as D gene, on 5 matching bases. The bases are TGCAGCGTTGAGGAGGCAGACACAGATACGCAGTATTTT. It is translated as CSVEEADTDTQYF.